Below are 13 T cell receptor beta chains sequenced from a single sample in a study of monozygotic twins with cystic fibrosis. The table came from immunoSEQ multiplex PCR; TCRdb's copy has only in-frame clones and leaves some out. The sample has tens of thousands of clones, 90% to 98% seen once; the top ten hold around 0.18%. Sequenced input: blood. The receptors stem from a girl aged 2 to 9 with cystic fibrosis.

The chain employs TRBV2 and TRBJ1-2; D gene uncertain. The V end lost 6 bases, the J end lost 4 bases, and 9 bases lay between the germline ends. The CDR3 consists of 12 residues. Germline lookup yields CDR1 SNHLY and CDR2 FYNNEI. Here the CDR3 reads CASSENPYGYTF. The DNA for the CDR3 is TGTGCCAGCAGCGAGAATCCCTATGGCTACACCTTC. The whole variable domain, filled in from reference TRBV2 and TRBJ1-2, reads EPEVTQTPSHQVTQMGQEVILRCVPISNHLYFYWYRQILGQKVEFLVSFYNNEISEKSEIFDDQFSVERPDGSNFTLKIRSTKLEDSAMYFCASSENPYGYTFGSGTRLTVV.

The genes are TRBV6-1 and TRBJ1-6; D possibly corresponds to TRBD1 (5 bases). The germline CDR1 and CDR2 sequences are MNHNS and SASEGT. Trimming pared 9 bases from V and 6 bases from J, leaving 12 bases between. The CDR3 is 13 residues long. CDR3: CASVQEINSPLHF. In DNA form, the CDR3 reads TGTGCCAGTGTACAGGAGATTAATTCACCCCTCCACTTT.

V gene TRBV4-1 combines with J gene TRBJ2-3; the D gene is possibly TRBD2 (6 bases). CDR1 is MGHRA and CDR2 is YSYEKL in the germline V gene. The CDR3 has 14 residues. The V and J ends lost 6 bases and 1 base respectively, with 11 bases between them. The CDR3 loop is CASRSPSGTDTQYF. The DNA of the CDR3 is TGCGCCAGCAGAAGTCCTAGCGGCACAGATACGCAGTATTTT.

The rearrangement links TRBV18 to TRBJ2-7, with a weak D call TRBD2 (5 bases). Germline CDR1 is KGHSH and CDR2 is LQKENI. CDR3 length: 15 amino acids. V was clipped by 2 bases and J by 3 bases, with 14 bases between them. The CDR3: CASSPGNGIFYEQYF. The CDR3 DNA reads as TGTGCCAGCTCACCAGGCAACGGGATATTCTACGAGCAGTACTTC.

The rearrangement joins TRBV27 to TRBJ1-1, with D perhaps TRBD1 (5 bases). Per the germline V gene, CDR1 is MNHEY and CDR2 is SMNVEV (reference sequence). V was clipped by 5 bases and J by 7 bases, with 20 bases between them. This CDR3 is 15 amino acids long. The CDR3 spells CASSPRQPLRHEAFF. The CDR3 bases are TGTGCCAGCAGTCCCCGACAGCCACTCCGACATGAAGCTTTCTTT.

This sequence joins TRBV5-4 and TRBJ1-6; D ambiguous. Trimming stripped 4 bases from V and 15 bases from J, with 17 bases between. CDR1 is SGHNT and CDR2 is YYREEE in the germline V gene (reference sequence). The CDR3 has 13 amino acids. Here the CDR3 reads CASSPRSAVDLHF. CDR3 in DNA: TGTGCCAGCAGCCCAAGGAGTGCGGTAGACCTCCACTTT.

CDR3: CASSLVITPTGRGYTF. CDR3 coding DNA: TGTGCCAGCAGCTTAGTAATTACGCCGACAGGACGTGGCTACACCTTC. V usage is TRBV11-2 and J usage is TRBJ1-2; TRBD1 is a possible D gene (6 bases). With 1 base removed from V and 7 bases from J, the gap between germline ends came to 19 bases. The CDR3 runs to 16 residues. From germline, CDR1 is SGHAT and CDR2 FQNNGV. Full variable domain (missing parts from reference TRBV11-2 and TRBJ1-2): EAGVAQSPRYKIIEKRQSVAFWCNPISGHATLYWYQQILGQGPKLLIQFQNNGVVDDSQLPKDRFSAERLKGVDSTLKIQPAKLEDSAVYLCASSLVITPTGRGYTFGSGTRLTVV.

The rearrangement joins TRBV30 to TRBJ1-1; D might be TRBD1 (5 bases). Trimming shortened V by 8 bases and J by 7 bases, and 8 bases separated the two germline ends. The germline gives CDR1 GTSNPN, CDR2 SVGIG (reference sequence). CDR3 length: 9 amino acids. CDR3 sequence: CAGQGEAFF. CDR3 sequence (DNA): TGTGCCGGGCAGGGTGAAGCTTTCTTT. Full variable domain (remainder filled in from reference TRBV30 and TRBJ1-1): SQTIHQWPATLVQPVGSPLSLECTVEGTSNPNLYWYRQAAGRGLQLLFYSVGIGQISSEVPQNLSASRPQDRQFILSSKKLLLSDSGFYLCAGQGEAFFGQGTRLTVV.

As concerns this clone: One end of the junction is discordant with germline, which a read error may explain. The chain uses TRBV2 and TRBJ2-7; a weak D match, TRBD1 (6 bases). In germline, CDR1 is SNHLY, CDR2 FYNNEI. The CDR3 is made up of 12 amino acids. In DNA form, the CDR3 reads TGTGCCAGCAGTGAAATTCAGGGGATCGTGTGCTTC. Translating gives CASSEIQGIVCF. Variable domain in full (rest from reference TRBV2 and TRBJ2-7): EPEVTQTPSHQVTQMGQEVILRCVPISNHLYFYWYRQILGQKVEFLVSFYNNEISEKSEIFDDQFSVERPDGSNFTLKIRSTKLEDSAMYFCASSEIQGIVCFGPGTRLTVT.

V gene TRBV30 combines with J gene TRBJ1-1, with a weak D call TRBD1 (6 bases). The germline V gene has CDR1 GTSNPN and CDR2 SVGIG (reference sequence). V lost 5 bases to trimming and J lost 4 bases, with 11 bases between them. The CDR3 extends over 12 amino acids. In DNA, the CDR3 is TGTGCCTGGTACAGGGCGGTCACTGAAGCTTTCTTT. It codes for CAWYRAVTEAFF.

The V and J genes are TRBV29-1 and TRBJ1-2; possible D gene TRBD1, 6 bases. V gave up 5 bases and J gave up 11 bases, with 12 bases separating them. The CDR3 is 10 residues long. Looked up from germline, CDR1 is SQVTM and CDR2 is ANQGSEA. DNA for the CDR3: TGCAGCGTTCAGACAGGCGGTTACACCTTC. It yields the protein CSVQTGGYTF.

The chain carries TRBV5-8 and TRBJ2-2, with 9 nucleotides matching TRBD2. In germline, CDR1 is SGHTS, CDR2 YDEGEE. V shed 5 bases, J shed 1 base, and the junction held 6 bases outside the gene matches. The CDR3 is 16 residues long. CDR3 loop: CASSHPSGKNTGELFF. The CDR3 DNA reads as TGTGCCAGCAGTCACCCTAGCGGGAAGAACACCGGGGAGCTGTTTTTT.

As for this clone: Additional DNA sequences in this sample encode the identical CDR3. The chain couples TRBV19 to TRBJ1-5; D not certain. V was trimmed by 3 bases and J by 1 base, leaving 10 bases between them. This CDR3 has 15 residues. In germline, CDR1 is LNHDA, CDR2 SQIVND (reference sequence). The CDR3: CASSMGGRSNQPQHF. CDR3 bases: TGTGCCAGTAGTATGGGTGGACGGAGCAATCAGCCCCAGCATTTT.